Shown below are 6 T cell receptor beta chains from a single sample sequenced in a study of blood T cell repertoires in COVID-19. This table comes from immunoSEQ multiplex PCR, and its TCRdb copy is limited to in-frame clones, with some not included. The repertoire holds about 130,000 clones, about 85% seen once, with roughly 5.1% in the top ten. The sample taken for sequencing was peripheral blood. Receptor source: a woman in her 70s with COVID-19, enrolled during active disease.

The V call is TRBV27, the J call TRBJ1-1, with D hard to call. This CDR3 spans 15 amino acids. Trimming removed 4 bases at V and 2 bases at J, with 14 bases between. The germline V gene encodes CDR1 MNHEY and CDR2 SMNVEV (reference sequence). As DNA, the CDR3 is TGTGCCAGCAGTTCCGTCAAGCTCCACAACACTGAAGCTTTCTTT. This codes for CASSSVKLHNTEAFF.

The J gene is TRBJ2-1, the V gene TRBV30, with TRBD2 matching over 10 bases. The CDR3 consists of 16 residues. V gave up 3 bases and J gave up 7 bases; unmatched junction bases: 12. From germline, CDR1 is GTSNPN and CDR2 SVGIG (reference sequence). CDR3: CAWRPIAGGYLNEQFF. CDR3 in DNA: TGTGCCTGGAGACCAATAGCGGGGGGCTACCTAAATGAGCAGTTCTTC.

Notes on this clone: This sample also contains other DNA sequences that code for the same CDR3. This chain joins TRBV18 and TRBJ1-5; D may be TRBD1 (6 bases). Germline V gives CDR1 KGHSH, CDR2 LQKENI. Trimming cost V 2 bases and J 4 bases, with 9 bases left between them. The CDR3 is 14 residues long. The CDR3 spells CASSPGQSNQPQHF. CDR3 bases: TGTGCCAGCTCACCAGGACAGTCAAATCAGCCCCAGCATTTT.

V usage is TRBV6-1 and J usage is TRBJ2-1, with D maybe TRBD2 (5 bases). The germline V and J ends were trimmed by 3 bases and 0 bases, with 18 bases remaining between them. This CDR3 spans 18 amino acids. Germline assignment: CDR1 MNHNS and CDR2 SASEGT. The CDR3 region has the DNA TGTGCCAGCAGTGACCAGGACTCCTCCTGGGGCTCCTACAATGAGCAGTTCTTC. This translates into CASSDQDSSWGSYNEQFF.

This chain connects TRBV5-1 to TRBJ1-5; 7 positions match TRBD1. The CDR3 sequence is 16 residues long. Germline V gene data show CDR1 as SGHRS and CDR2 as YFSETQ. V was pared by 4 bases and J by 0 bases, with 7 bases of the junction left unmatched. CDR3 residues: CASSETGAYSNQPQHF. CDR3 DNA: TGCGCCAGCAGCGAAACAGGGGCCTATAGCAATCAGCCCCAGCATTTT.

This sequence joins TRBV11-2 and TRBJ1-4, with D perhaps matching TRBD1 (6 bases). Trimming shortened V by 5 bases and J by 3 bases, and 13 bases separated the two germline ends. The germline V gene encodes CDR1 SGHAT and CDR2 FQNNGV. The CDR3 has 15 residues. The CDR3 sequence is CASSQGTGPNEKLFF. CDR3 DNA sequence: TGTGCCAGCAGCCAGGGAACAGGGCCTAATGAAAAACTGTTTTTT.